The 30 T cell receptor beta chains below were found in one sample sequenced in a study of a mutant IDH1 vaccine in newly diagnosed glioma. These receptors' antigens are unknown. Time point noted: week 5, during vaccination. The investigators gave 300 ug of mutant IDH1 20-mer peptide in each vaccine dose, together with topical imiquimod. Some clones are missing from TCRdb's copy, which holds only in-frame ones; the method was immunoSEQ multiplex PCR. The repertoire holds roughly 54,000 clones, with around 80% as singletons. Material: PBMCs, obtained from a glioma patient whose treatment included an IDH1 peptide vaccine. The receptors were gathered from a man under 40 with glioma.

The chain combines TRBV5-5 with TRBJ1-2; TRBD1 matches at 7 bases. Per the germline V gene, CDR1 is SGHKS and CDR2 is YYEKEE (reference sequence). V shed 4 bases, J shed 3 bases, and the junction held 12 bases outside the gene matches. This CDR3 spans 16 amino acids. Here the CDR3 reads CASSPEGARVDYGYTF. CDR3 DNA: TGTGCCAGCAGCCCTGAGGGGGCCAGGGTGGACTATGGCTACACCTTC.

The chain links TRBV6-6 to TRBJ1-1, with D hard to call. The CDR3 consists of 15 residues. Germline loops: CDR1 MNHNY, CDR2 SVGAGI (reference sequence). Between the trimmed V and J ends, which lost 0 bases and 2 bases, there was a span of 10 bases. In DNA, the CDR3 is TGTGCCAGCAGTTACTCCCCCCCGGGTAACACTGAAGCTTTCTTT. It specifies CASSYSPPGNTEAFF.

Written as DNA, the CDR3 is TGTGCCATCAGTGCCCAGGGGACGGATGGAAACACCATATATTTT. The encoded protein is CAISAQGTDGNTIYF. This rearrangement joins TRBV10-3 to TRBJ1-3, with D perhaps matching TRBD1 (6 bases). The germline V and J ends were trimmed by 4 bases and 3 bases, with 13 bases remaining between them. The CDR3 runs to 15 residues. Looked up from germline, CDR1 is ENHRY and CDR2 is SYGVKD.

V usage is TRBV28 and J usage is TRBJ2-3; D is undetermined. From germline, CDR1 is MDHEN and CDR2 SYDVKM. The V end lost 6 bases, the J end lost 0 bases, and 10 bases lay between the germline ends. This CDR3 spans 14 amino acids. Written as DNA, the CDR3 is TGTGCCAGCAGAGGGCCAGCTAGCACAGATACGCAGTATTTT. As protein: CASRGPASTDTQYF.

In its sample, this clone was seen once. This chain links TRBV15 with TRBJ1-2; D is ambiguous. CDR3 size: 15 residues. Trimming removed 0 bases at V and 4 bases at J, with 12 bases between. Germline-derived CDR1 and CDR2 are LNHNV and YYDKDF (reference sequence). This CDR3 reads CATSREDSPLYGYTF. CDR3 DNA sequence: TGTGCCACCAGCAGAGAGGACTCTCCCCTCTATGGCTACACCTTC.

The rearrangement links TRBV9 to TRBJ2-7, with 9 bases that match TRBD2. Germline CDR1 SGDLS, CDR2 YYNGEE. The CDR3 has 16 amino acids. The junction had 8 bases not matched to a gene; V was cut back by 0 bases and J by 4 bases. The DNA for the CDR3 is TGTGCCAGCAGCGTAGACCTCAGCGGGGGGCAATACGAGCAGTACTTC. Translating it yields CASSVDLSGGQYEQYF. The whole variable domain, filled in from reference TRBV9 and TRBJ2-7, reads DSGVTQTPKHLITATGQRVTLRCSPRSGDLSVYWYQQSLDQGLQFLIQYYNGEERAKGNILERFSAQQFPDLHSELNLSSLELGDSALYFCASSVDLSGGQYEQYFGPGTRLTVT.

This chain joins TRBV7-2 and TRBJ2-3, with D perhaps TRBD1 or TRBD2 (5 bases each). This CDR3 has 18 amino acids. Trimming stripped 5 bases from V and 0 bases from J, with 21 bases between. Germline CDR1 is SGHTA and CDR2 is FQGNSA. The CDR3: CASSEGPSWGYSTDTQYF. CDR3 nucleotide sequence: TGTGCCAGCAGCGAGGGTCCATCCTGGGGGTATAGCACAGATACGCAGTATTTT.

The chain carries TRBV6-6 and TRBJ2-7; D is possibly TRBD1 (5 bases). In germline, CDR1 is MNHNY, CDR2 SVGAGI (reference sequence). The CDR3 is 15 amino acids. Trimming took off 0 bases at V and 1 base at J, with 10 bases between the two ends. CDR3 sequence: CASSYSTVSSYEQYF. CDR3 in DNA: TGTGCCAGCAGTTACTCGACAGTTTCATCCTACGAGCAGTACTTC.

This chain joins TRBV6-5 and TRBJ1-5, with D unresolved. The CDR3 spans 13 residues. In germline, CDR1 is MNHEY, CDR2 SVGAGI. Deletions cut 2 bases from V and 7 bases from J, with 9 bases between. CDR3: CASSYIHGQPQHF. The CDR3 DNA sequence: TGTGCCAGCAGTTACATCCACGGACAGCCCCAGCATTTT.

This sequence joins TRBV6-5 and TRBJ1-2; D not resolved. The CDR3 runs 14 residues. Trimming took off 2 bases at V and 6 bases at J, with 13 bases between the two ends. Germline lookup yields CDR1 MNHEY and CDR2 SVGAGI. This CDR3 is CASSYLSPGDGYTF. In DNA, the CDR3 is TGTGCCAGCAGTTACCTCTCTCCCGGGGATGGCTACACCTTC.

The chain couples TRBV5-1 to TRBJ2-4, with D possibly being TRBD2 (5 bases). V gave up 0 bases and J gave up 8 bases, with 9 bases separating them. The CDR3 loop spans 13 amino acids. CDR1 and CDR2 (germline): SGHRS, YFSETQ. The CDR3 DNA reads TGCGCCAGCAGCTTGGGGGGAGAGGACATTCAGTACTTC. Its translation: CASSLGGEDIQYF.

The rearrangement uses TRBV2 and TRBJ1-6; 7 bases fit TRBD1. The CDR3 runs 13 residues. CDR1 and CDR2 from the germline V gene are SNHLY and FYNNEI. Trimming cost V 4 bases and J 14 bases; bases outside gene matches: 8. CDR3 sequence (DNA): TGTGCCAGCAGTGTTCTGCAGGGGGTCACCCTCCACTTT. It encodes CASSVLQGVTLHF.

This clone was counted once. The chain's CDR3 is CASSVLQGPYNEQFF. CDR3 bases: TGTGCCAGTAGTGTCCTACAGGGGCCCTACAATGAGCAGTTCTTC. J is TRBJ2-1 and V is TRBV19; 7 nucleotides align to TRBD1. The CDR3 is 15 residues long. Germline V gives CDR1 LNHDA, CDR2 SQIVND (reference sequence). V shed 5 bases and J 2 bases; nucleotides not matched to a gene: 6.

This clone was seen more than once but under ten times. The chain employs TRBV7-9 and TRBJ1-4; possible D gene TRBD1, 5 bases. V was clipped by 1 base and J by 4 bases, with 16 bases between them. Germline values: CDR1 SEHNR, CDR2 FQNEAQ (reference sequence). The CDR3 spans 17 residues. CDR3 in DNA: TGTGCCAGCAGCTTAGAAGGGCGACAGACCGGTAATGAAAAACTGTTTTTT. It yields the protein CASSLEGRQTGNEKLFF.

The chain is built from TRBV11-3 and TRBJ2-2; D gene uncertain. The CDR3 loop spans 15 amino acids. V was trimmed by 1 base and J by 2 bases, leaving 8 bases between them. Looked up from germline, CDR1 is SGHNT and CDR2 is YENEEA. CDR3 loop: CASSLVPDNTGELFF. The CDR3 coding sequence is TGTGCCAGCAGCTTAGTACCCGATAACACCGGGGAGCTGTTTTTT.

This clone came up once. This rearrangement joins TRBV6-1 to TRBJ2-3; 9 nucleotides match TRBD1. The V and J ends lost 5 bases and 6 bases, in that order; junction bases with no gene match: 9. Germline V CDR1 and CDR2: MNHNS, SASEGT. The CDR3 covers 15 residues. CDR3 sequence reads: CASSQTGGYTDTQYF. The CDR3 nucleotides read TGTGCCAGCAGTCAGACAGGGGGATATACGGATACGCAGTATTTT.

This chain links TRBV2 with TRBJ1-4; D is unclear. The germline V gene encodes CDR1 SNHLY and CDR2 FYNNEI. The V and J ends lost 2 bases and 4 bases respectively, with 8 bases between them. There are 14 residues in the CDR3. The CDR3 nucleotides are TGTGCCAGCAGTGAACGGCGGGTTAATGAAAAACTGTTTTTT. Protein: CASSERRVNEKLFF.

This chain links TRBV7-9 with TRBJ1-4; D is undetermined. CDR1 SEHNR and CDR2 FQNEAQ come from the germline V gene (reference sequence). V lost 1 base to trimming and J lost 8 bases, with 11 bases between them. This CDR3 is built from 14 residues. Here the CDR3 reads CASSLDFRGEKLFF. The DNA for the CDR3 is TGTGCCAGCAGCTTAGATTTCCGGGGAGAAAAACTGTTTTTT. The full variable domain, with the rest looked up from reference TRBV7-9 and TRBJ1-4, is DTGVSQNPRHKITKRGQNVTFRCDPISEHNRLYWYRQTLGQGPEFLTYFQNEAQLEKSRLLSDRFSAERPKGSFSTLEIQRTEQGDSAMYLCASSLDFRGEKLFFGSGTQLSVL.

This chain uses TRBV6-5 with TRBJ1-5; TRBD1 might be the D (5 bases). V was cut by 4 bases and J by 1 base, with 11 bases left in between. There are 15 residues in the CDR3. Germline CDR1 is MNHEY and CDR2 is SVGAGI. The DNA of the CDR3 is TGTGCCAGCAGTTCGTGGGGGGAAAGCAATCAGCCCCAGCATTTT. It translates to CASSSWGESNQPQHF.

In this sample, this clone turned up once. The chain employs TRBV7-2 and TRBJ2-7, with 10 nucleotides matching TRBD2. With V trimmed by 1 base and J by 1 base, 4 bases remained unmatched. Germline lookup yields CDR1 SGHTA and CDR2 FQGNSA. There are 16 residues in the CDR3. The CDR3: CASSLGQRGGSYEQYF. The DNA for the CDR3 is TGTGCCAGCAGCTTAGGTCAGCGGGGGGGTTCCTACGAGCAGTACTTC.

V and J are TRBV11-2 and TRBJ2-1, with 12 bases fitting TRBD2. Germline CDR1 and CDR2: SGHAT and FQNNGV. J was trimmed by 2 bases and V by 2 bases; bases with no gene match: 10. The CDR3 length is 19 residues. DNA of the CDR3: TGTGCCAGCAGCTTAATGAGGGCTAGCGGGGGGGCCACCTACAATGAGCAGTTCTTC. Translation: CASSLMRASGGATYNEQFF.

J is TRBJ1-5 and V is TRBV5-4, with D perhaps TRBD1 (6 bases). This CDR3 contains 18 residues. The V gene lost 3 bases and the J gene lost 0 bases, with 19 bases spanning the gap. Germline loops: CDR1 SGHNT, CDR2 YYREEE (reference sequence). The CDR3 sequence: CASSYRPPDSYSNQPQHF. The CDR3, as DNA: TGTGCCAGCAGCTACCGTCCCCCGGACAGTTATAGCAATCAGCCCCAGCATTTT.

This clone was recorded once. V gene TRBV28 combines with J gene TRBJ1-2, with D possibly being TRBD1 (5 bases). From germline, CDR1 is MDHEN and CDR2 SYDVKM. This CDR3 has 17 amino acids. Trimming pared 3 bases from V and 2 bases from J, leaving 19 bases between. CDR3 in amino acids: CASSLYPGTYVNYGYTF. The DNA for the CDR3 is TGTGCCAGCAGTTTGTACCCCGGGACGTACGTGAACTATGGCTACACCTTC.

The V call is TRBV4-2, the J call TRBJ2-3; no firm D call. Looked up from germline, CDR1 is LGHNA and CDR2 is YNFKEQ. V dropped 4 bases and J dropped 0 bases, with 14 bases sitting between them. This CDR3 spans 16 amino acids. CDR3: CASSPTPAGSTDTQYF. The CDR3 DNA reads TGTGCCAGCAGCCCAACGCCGGCAGGAAGCACAGATACGCAGTATTTT.

This chain joins TRBV7-9 and TRBJ2-5; a possible D gene is TRBD2 (5 bases). Germline lookup yields CDR1 SEHNR and CDR2 FQNEAQ (reference sequence). The length of the CDR3 is 16 residues. Trimming took off 5 bases at V and 5 bases at J, with 21 bases between the two ends. The chain's CDR3 is CASSPPFRTARETQYF. In nucleotides, the CDR3 is TGTGCCAGCAGCCCCCCCTTTCGGACTGCTCGGGAGACCCAGTACTTC.

The chain recombines TRBV19 with TRBJ2-3; 9 nucleotides line up with TRBD1. The CDR3 is made up of 15 amino acids. Germline CDR1 is LNHDA and CDR2 is SQIVND (reference sequence). J lost 2 bases, V lost 5 bases, and 5 bases had no gene match. The CDR3 bases are TGTGCCAGTAGTTACCGGGACAGGGCCACAGATACGCAGTATTTT. Amino acids: CASSYRDRATDTQYF.

The V gene is TRBV28, the J gene TRBJ1-6; TRBD1 might be the D (5 bases). Germline CDR1 MDHEN, CDR2 SYDVKM. The CDR3 loop spans 13 amino acids. V lost 6 bases, J lost 14 bases, and 17 bases lay in between. CDR3 sequence: CASSGAGVWALHF. CDR3 DNA sequence: TGTGCCAGCAGCGGGGCGGGCGTATGGGCCCTCCACTTT.

The chain uses TRBV5-4 and TRBJ2-5, with D possibly matching TRBD2 (5 bases). Germline V gives CDR1 SGHNT, CDR2 YYREEE (reference sequence). Trimming took 2 bases from V and 2 from J, leaving 10 bases between them. The CDR3 contains 14 residues. The CDR3 region is CASSFGVTQETQYF. The CDR3 bases are TGTGCCAGCAGCTTCGGGGTGACTCAAGAGACCCAGTACTTC. The variable domain in full, with the rest retrieved from reference TRBV5-4 and TRBJ2-5, is ETGVTQSPTHLIKTRGQQVTLRCSSQSGHNTVSWYQQALGQGPQFIFQYYREEENGRGNFPPRFSGLQFPNYSSELNVNALELDDSALYLCASSFGVTQETQYFGPGTRLLVL.

The chain is built from TRBV2 and TRBJ2-1; possibly TRBD2 for D (5 bases). Per the germline V gene, CDR1 is SNHLY and CDR2 is FYNNEI. Trimming removed 8 bases from V and 0 bases from J, with 11 bases in between. This CDR3 is built from 14 residues. CDR3 in DNA: TGTGCCAGCCTCCCTGGGAGCTCCTACAATGAGCAGTTCTTC. Encoded protein: CASLPGSSYNEQFF.

This rearrangement joins TRBV28 to TRBJ1-4, with TRBD1 matching over 7 bases. This CDR3 has 13 amino acids. Germline-derived CDR1 and CDR2 are MDHEN and SYDVKM. Trimming cost V 4 bases and J 7 bases; bases outside gene matches: 3. The CDR3 region has the DNA TGTGCCAGCAGTTCTGACAGGGCTGAAAAACTGTTTTTT. Residues: CASSSDRAEKLFF. The whole variable domain, filled in from reference TRBV28 and TRBJ1-4, reads DVKVTQSSRYLVKRTGEKVFLECVQDMDHENMFWYRQDPGLGLRLIYFSYDVKMKEKGDIPEGYSVSREKKERFSLILESASTNQTSMYLCASSSDRAEKLFFGSGTQLSVL.